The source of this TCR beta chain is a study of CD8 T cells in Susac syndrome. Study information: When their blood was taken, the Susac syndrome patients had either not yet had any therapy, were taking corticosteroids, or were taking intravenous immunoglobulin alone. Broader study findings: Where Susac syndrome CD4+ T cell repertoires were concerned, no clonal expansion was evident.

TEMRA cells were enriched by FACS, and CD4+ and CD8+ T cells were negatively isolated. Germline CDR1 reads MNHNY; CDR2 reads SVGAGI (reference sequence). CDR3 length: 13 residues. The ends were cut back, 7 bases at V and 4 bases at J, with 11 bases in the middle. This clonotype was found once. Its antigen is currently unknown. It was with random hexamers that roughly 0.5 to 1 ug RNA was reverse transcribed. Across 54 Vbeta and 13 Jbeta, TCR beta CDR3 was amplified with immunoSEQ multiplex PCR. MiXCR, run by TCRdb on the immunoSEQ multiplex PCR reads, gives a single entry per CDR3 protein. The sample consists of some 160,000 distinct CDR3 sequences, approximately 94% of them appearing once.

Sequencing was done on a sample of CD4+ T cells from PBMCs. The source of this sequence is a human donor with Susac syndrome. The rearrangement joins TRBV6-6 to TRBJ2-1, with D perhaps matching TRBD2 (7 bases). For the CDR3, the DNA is TGTGCCAGCACTAAGGGGGGGTACAATGAGCAGTTCTTC. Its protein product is CASTKGGYNEQFF.